The rows below give T cell receptor beta chains drawn from one sample of a study of blood T cell repertoires in COVID-19. Profiling relied on immunoSEQ multiplex PCR, and the TCRdb table lists in-frame clones only, not all of them. The data hold hundreds of thousands of clones, with about 83% observed a single time. The sequenced sample consisted of PBMCs or T cells enriched from blood (not recorded which). The receptors derive from a woman aged 50 to 60 who had been exposed to COVID-19. Each CDR3 is given with its conserved first and last residue. The order of the fields is V gene, D gene, clone size, J gene, CDR3 DNA, CDR3 protein. A D gene is named only where the DNA matches it firmly. Part of the rows lack a size; the others show once, few, many or a class for expanded clones.

v_gene: TRBV19; d_gene: .; abundance: .; j_gene: TRBJ1-5; CDR3nt: TGTGCCAGTAGTAGGAGTACGGGGAGTTCTCAGCCCCAGCATTTT; CDR3aa: CASSRSTGSSQPQHF
v_gene: TRBV6-5; d_gene: .; abundance: .; j_gene: TRBJ2-5; CDR3nt: TGTGCCAGTAAGACGGCAGGGGGGGAGACCCAGTACTTC; CDR3aa: CASKTAGGETQYF
v_gene: TRBV12-3/TRBV12-4; d_gene: .; abundance: .; j_gene: TRBJ1-5; CDR3nt: TGTGCCAGCCGGGTTGACAATCAGCCCCAGCATTTT; CDR3aa: CASRVDNQPQHF
v_gene: TRBV10-1; d_gene: TRBD2; abundance: .; j_gene: TRBJ2-4; CDR3nt: TGCGCCAGCCGATACACACTAGCGGGCCTTACAGTAGCCAAAAACATTCAGTACTTC; CDR3aa: CASRYTLAGLTVAKNIQYF
v_gene: TRBV25-1; d_gene: .; abundance: few; j_gene: TRBJ1-1; CDR3nt: TGTGCCAGCAGGGGATCGGGACACATGAACACTGAAGCTTTCTTT; CDR3aa: CASRGSGHMNTEAFF
v_gene: TRBV19; d_gene: TRBD1; abundance: .; j_gene: TRBJ2-1; CDR3nt: TGTGCCAGTAGTAGAGGGGACAGACCATTATACAATGAGCAGTTCTTC; CDR3aa: CASSRGDRPLYNEQFF
v_gene: TRBV10-3; d_gene: TRBD1; abundance: few; j_gene: TRBJ2-7; CDR3nt: TGTGCCACTGCCGGGACAGGACCCTACGAGCAGTACTTC; CDR3aa: CATAGTGPYEQYF
v_gene: TRBV5-4; d_gene: TRBD2; abundance: few; j_gene: TRBJ2-1; CDR3nt: TGTGCCAGCAGCCTAGCGGGGCCCCTAAATGAGCAGTTCTTC; CDR3aa: CASSLAGPLNEQFF
v_gene: TRBV5-1; d_gene: TRBD2; abundance: .; j_gene: TRBJ2-3; CDR3nt: TGCGCCAGCAGCTTGGCCCCTAGCGGGGGGGTAAGCACAGATACGCAGTATTTT; CDR3aa: CASSLAPSGGVSTDTQYF
v_gene: TRBV30; d_gene: TRBD1; abundance: .; j_gene: TRBJ1-1; CDR3nt: TGTGCCTGGAGTGGCCGGGACAGCACTTACTCCGCTTCTGAAGCTTTCTTT; CDR3aa: CAWSGRDSTYSASEAFF
v_gene: TRBV4-3; d_gene: TRBD1; abundance: .; j_gene: TRBJ2-7; CDR3nt: TGCGCCAGCAGCCGGGACAGGGGCTACGAGCAGTACTTC; CDR3aa: CASSRDRGYEQYF
v_gene: TRBV12-3/TRBV12-4; d_gene: .; abundance: few; j_gene: TRBJ1-2; CDR3nt: TGTGCCAGCAGTGAACAGGGTGGTGGCTACACCTTC; CDR3aa: CASSEQGGGYTF
v_gene: TRBV5-4; d_gene: .; abundance: .; j_gene: TRBJ2-1; CDR3nt: TGTGCCAGCAGCTTCCCCGGGAACGGTGGGAATGAGCAGTTCTTC; CDR3aa: CASSFPGNGGNEQFF
v_gene: TRBV11-1; d_gene: TRBD1; abundance: .; j_gene: TRBJ1-6; CDR3nt: TGTGCCAGCAGTCTATACAGGGGCAATTCACCCCTCCACTTT; CDR3aa: CASSLYRGNSPLHF
v_gene: TRBV5-1; d_gene: TRBD1; abundance: once; j_gene: TRBJ2-7; CDR3nt: TGCGCCAGCAGCAAGGACAGGCCGACCTACGAGCAGTACTTC; CDR3aa: CASSKDRPTYEQYF
v_gene: TRBV2; d_gene: TRBD2; abundance: many; j_gene: TRBJ2-5; CDR3nt: TGTGCCAGCAGTCGGGGACTAGCGGGGGGGCAAGAGACCCAGTACTTC; CDR3aa: CASSRGLAGGQETQYF
v_gene: TRBV2; d_gene: TRBD2; abundance: once; j_gene: TRBJ2-5; CDR3nt: TGTGCCAGCAGCACTAGCGGGGCTTTCCAAGAGACCCAGTACTTC; CDR3aa: CASSTSGAFQETQYF
v_gene: TRBV27; d_gene: TRBD1; abundance: .; j_gene: TRBJ1-4; CDR3nt: TGTGCCAGCAGTTTGAGGGCTCCCTCCGCGGGACAGGGCGCGAGAAATGAAAAACTGTTTTTT; CDR3aa: CASSLRAPSAGQGARNEKLFF
v_gene: TRBV5-1; d_gene: TRBD2; abundance: .; j_gene: TRBJ2-5; CDR3nt: TGCGCCAGCAGCCTTGGGACTAGCGGGGGGAGGCCCCAGTACTTC; CDR3aa: CASSLGTSGGRPQYF
v_gene: TRBV4-3; d_gene: .; abundance: .; j_gene: TRBJ2-7; CDR3nt: TGCGCCAGCAGCCAAGGCTCCGGGGATGAGCAGTACTTC; CDR3aa: CASSQGSGDEQYF
v_gene: TRBV9; d_gene: .; abundance: .; j_gene: TRBJ1-1; CDR3nt: TGTGCCAGCAGCTGGGGAGCGGACTCTGAAGCTTTCTTT; CDR3aa: CASSWGADSEAFF
v_gene: TRBV12-3/TRBV12-4; d_gene: .; abundance: .; j_gene: TRBJ1-2; CDR3nt: TGTGCCAGCAGTCCCTCGGGTTATGGCTACACCTTC; CDR3aa: CASSPSGYGYTF
v_gene: TRBV6-5; d_gene: .; abundance: .; j_gene: TRBJ1-3; CDR3nt: TGTGCCAGCACGGTTTGGGGGCCGAACACCATATATTTT; CDR3aa: CASTVWGPNTIYF
v_gene: TRBV18; d_gene: TRBD1; abundance: once; j_gene: TRBJ1-3; CDR3nt: TGTGCCAGCTCACCTATGGGACAGACTGGAAACACCATATATTTT; CDR3aa: CASSPMGQTGNTIYF
v_gene: TRBV5-1; d_gene: .; abundance: .; j_gene: TRBJ1-1; CDR3nt: TGCGCCAGCAGCTTGGATGGACAGCTGAACACTGAAGCTTTCTTT; CDR3aa: CASSLDGQLNTEAFF